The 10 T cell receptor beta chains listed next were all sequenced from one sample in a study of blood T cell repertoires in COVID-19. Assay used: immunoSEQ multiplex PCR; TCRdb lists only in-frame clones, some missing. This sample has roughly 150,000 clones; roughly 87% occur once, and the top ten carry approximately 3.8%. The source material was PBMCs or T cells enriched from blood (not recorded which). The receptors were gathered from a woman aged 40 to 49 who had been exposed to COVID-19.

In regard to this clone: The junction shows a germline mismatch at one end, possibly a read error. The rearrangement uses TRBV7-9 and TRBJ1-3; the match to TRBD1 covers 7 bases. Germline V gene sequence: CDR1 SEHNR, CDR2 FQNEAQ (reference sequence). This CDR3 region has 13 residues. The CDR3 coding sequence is TGTGCCACTAGACAGGGAGAGGGAAGCACCATATATTTT. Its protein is CATRQGEGSTIYF.

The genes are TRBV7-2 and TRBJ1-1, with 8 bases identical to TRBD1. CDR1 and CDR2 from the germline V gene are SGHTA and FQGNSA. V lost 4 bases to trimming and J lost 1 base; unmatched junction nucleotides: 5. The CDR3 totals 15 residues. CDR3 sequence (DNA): TGTGCCAGCAGCTCAAGACAGGGGCGGAACACTGAAGCTTTCTTT. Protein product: CASSSRQGRNTEAFF.

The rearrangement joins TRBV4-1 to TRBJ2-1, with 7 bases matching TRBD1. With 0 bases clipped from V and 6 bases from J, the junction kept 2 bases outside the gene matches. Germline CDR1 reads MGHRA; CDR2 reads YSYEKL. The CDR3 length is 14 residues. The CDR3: CASSQEGGANEQFF. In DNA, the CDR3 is TGCGCCAGCAGCCAAGAAGGGGGCGCCAATGAGCAGTTCTTC.

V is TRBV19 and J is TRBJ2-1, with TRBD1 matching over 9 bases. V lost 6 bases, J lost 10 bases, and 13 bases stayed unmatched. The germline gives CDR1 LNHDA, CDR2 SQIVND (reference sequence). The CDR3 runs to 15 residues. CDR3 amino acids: CASSPGTGSVVEQFF. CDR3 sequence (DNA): TGTGCCAGTAGCCCCGGGACAGGGTCAGTGGTCGAGCAGTTCTTC.

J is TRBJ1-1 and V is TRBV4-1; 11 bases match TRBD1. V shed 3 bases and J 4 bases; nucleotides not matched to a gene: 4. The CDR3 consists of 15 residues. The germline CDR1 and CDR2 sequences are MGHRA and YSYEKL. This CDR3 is CASSQGQGDATEAFF. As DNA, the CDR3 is TGCGCCAGCAGCCAGGGACAGGGGGACGCCACTGAAGCTTTCTTT.

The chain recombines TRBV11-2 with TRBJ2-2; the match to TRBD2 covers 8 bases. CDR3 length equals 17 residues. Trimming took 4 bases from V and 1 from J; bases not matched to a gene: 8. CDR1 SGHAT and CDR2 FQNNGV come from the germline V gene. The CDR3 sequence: CASSYRTGTRNTGELFF. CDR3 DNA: TGTGCCAGCAGCTACCGAACCGGGACTAGGAACACCGGGGAGCTGTTTTTT.

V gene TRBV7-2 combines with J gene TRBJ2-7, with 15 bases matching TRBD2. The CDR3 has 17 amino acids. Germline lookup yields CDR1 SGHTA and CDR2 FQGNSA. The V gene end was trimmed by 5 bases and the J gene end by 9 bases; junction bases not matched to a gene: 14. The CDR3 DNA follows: TGTGCCAGCAGCGCGGGACTAGCGGGAGGACTTTCGTCCGGGCAGTACTTC. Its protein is CASSAGLAGGLSSGQYF.

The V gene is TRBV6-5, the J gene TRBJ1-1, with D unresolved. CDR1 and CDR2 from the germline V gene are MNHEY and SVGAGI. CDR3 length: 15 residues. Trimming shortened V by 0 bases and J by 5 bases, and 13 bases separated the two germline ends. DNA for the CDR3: TGTGCCAGCAGTTACTCTTCCGGGGTGGGGACTGAAGCTTTCTTT. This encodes CASSYSSGVGTEAFF.

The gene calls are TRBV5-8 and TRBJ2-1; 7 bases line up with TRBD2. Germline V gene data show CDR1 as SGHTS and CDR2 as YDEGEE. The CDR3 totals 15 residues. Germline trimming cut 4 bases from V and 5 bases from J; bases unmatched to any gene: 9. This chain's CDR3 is CASSPSVSGNNEQFF. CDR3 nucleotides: TGTGCCAGCAGCCCCTCGGTCAGCGGGAACAATGAGCAGTTCTTC.

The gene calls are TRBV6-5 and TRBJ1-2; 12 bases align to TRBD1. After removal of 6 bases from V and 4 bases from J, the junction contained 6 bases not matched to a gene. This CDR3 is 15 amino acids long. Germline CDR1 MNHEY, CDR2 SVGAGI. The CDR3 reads CASRVGQGASYGYTF. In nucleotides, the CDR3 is TGTGCCAGCAGAGTGGGACAGGGGGCAAGCTATGGCTACACCTTC.